These 26 T cell receptor beta chains came from one sample sequenced in a study of OX40 agonist ivuxolimab in advanced cancers. The method was immunoSEQ multiplex PCR; TCRdb's version includes in-frame clones alone and lacks a portion of them. The repertoire holds tens of thousands of clones, with roughly 84% as singletons. This sample comprised CD4+ or CD8+ T cells sorted from blood, obtained in a trial of the OX40 agonist ivuxolimab. These receptors all stem from an adult with an advanced solid tumor such as melanoma, head and neck, liver or kidney cancer.

The chain links TRBV18 to TRBJ2-5, with D uncertain. In germline, CDR1 is KGHSH, CDR2 LQKENI. The CDR3 consists of 15 residues. Trimming stripped 2 bases from V and 2 bases from J, with 12 bases between. The CDR3 bases are TGTGCCAGCTCACCAATGAGTTTACAGCAAGAGACCCAGTACTTC. Encoded protein: CASSPMSLQQETQYF.

This clone has a single count. The chain joins TRBV7-9 to TRBJ2-3; D tentatively reads TRBD1 or TRBD2 (5 bases each). The V gene's germline CDR1 is SEHNR and CDR2 FQNEAQ (reference sequence). The CDR3 spans 15 residues. V was trimmed by 0 bases and J by 6 bases, leaving 13 bases between them. The CDR3 protein is CASSLAQVWGDTQYF. CDR3 in DNA: TGTGCCAGCAGCTTAGCGCAGGTCTGGGGGGATACGCAGTATTTT. Full variable domain (missing parts from reference TRBV7-9 and TRBJ2-3): DTGVSQNPRHKITKRGQNVTFRCDPISEHNRLYWYRQTLGQGPEFLTYFQNEAQLEKSRLLSDRFSAERPKGSFSTLEIQRTEQGDSAMYLCASSLAQVWGDTQYFGPGTRLTVL.

The chain couples TRBV11-3 to TRBJ2-7; 10 bases align to TRBD2. Germline V gene data show CDR1 as SGHNT and CDR2 as YENEEA. This CDR3 is built from 16 residues. V shed 0 bases, J shed 7 bases, and the junction held 9 bases outside the gene matches. This CDR3 is CASSLDSLAGAGEQYF. For the CDR3, the DNA is TGTGCCAGCAGCTTAGATTCTCTAGCGGGGGCCGGAGAGCAGTACTTC.

The chain joins TRBV6-5 to TRBJ1-4, with D possibly matching TRBD1 (5 bases). Germline V gene data show CDR1 as MNHEY and CDR2 as SVGAGI. This CDR3 has 14 residues. Trimming removed 6 bases at V and 4 bases at J, with 12 bases between. The CDR3 protein is CASRGTELNEKLFF. The CDR3 nucleotides are TGTGCCAGCAGGGGGACGGAACTTAATGAAAAACTGTTTTTT.

V usage is TRBV5-4 and J usage is TRBJ2-5, with D unclear. This CDR3 is built from 14 residues. Looked up from germline, CDR1 is SGHNT and CDR2 is YYREEE (reference sequence). V was cut by 1 base and J by 1 base, with 8 bases left in between. The CDR3 region is CASSLWSFQETQYF. Here the CDR3 DNA reads TGTGCCAGCAGCTTGTGGTCCTTCCAAGAGACCCAGTACTTC. Based on the CDR3 plus reference TRBV5-4 and TRBJ2-5, the full variable domain is ETGVTQSPTHLIKTRGQQVTLRCSSQSGHNTVSWYQQALGQGPQFIFQYYREEENGRGNFPPRFSGLQFPNYSSELNVNALELDDSALYLCASSLWSFQETQYFGPGTRLLVL.

V and J are TRBV5-1 and TRBJ2-7; D might be TRBD2 (6 bases). This CDR3 has 13 amino acids. Germline V CDR1 and CDR2: SGHRS, YFSETQ. Trimming left V 4 bases short and J 6 bases short, with 14 bases between. The CDR3 here is CASSTAGSGEQYF. The CDR3 DNA is TGCGCCAGCAGCACGGCGGGGTCAGGCGAGCAGTACTTC.

V usage is TRBV5-1 and J usage is TRBJ2-5, with D perhaps TRBD1 (6 bases). V was trimmed by 0 bases and J by 2 bases, leaving 11 bases between them. There are 15 residues in the CDR3. Germline V gene data show CDR1 as SGHRS and CDR2 as YFSETQ. CDR3 sequence: CASSLDGRGQETQYF. CDR3 bases: TGCGCCAGCAGCTTGGATGGCAGGGGTCAAGAGACCCAGTACTTC.

The chain links TRBV7-6 to TRBJ2-3; D is possibly TRBD1 or TRBD2 (6 bases each). The CDR3 totals 17 residues. Trimming left V 5 bases short and J 2 bases short, with 20 bases between. Germline assignment: CDR1 SGHVS and CDR2 FNYEAQ. The DNA for the CDR3 is TGTGCCAGCAGCCGAACCTCTCTAGGGGGGTTCACAGATACGCAGTATTTT. It codes for CASSRTSLGGFTDTQYF.

The DNA for the CDR3 is TGTGCCAGCAGCGGAGGTAGGACTAGCGGGGTCTCTAAGCAGTATTTT. Its translation is CASSGGRTSGVSKQYF. The gene calls are TRBV5-6 and TRBJ2-3; the match to TRBD2 covers 12 bases. The CDR3 loop spans 16 amino acids. The germline V gene has CDR1 SGHDT and CDR2 YYEEEE. Trimming took 4 bases from V and 11 from J; bases not matched to a gene: 14.

The chain carries TRBV10-1 and TRBJ2-3; 7 nucleotides align to TRBD2. Germline V gene data show CDR1 as WNHNN and CDR2 as SYGVQD (reference sequence). The ends lost 2 bases at V and 12 bases at J; junction bases unmatched: 8. The CDR3 has 13 residues. The CDR3 DNA sequence: TGCGCCAGCAGTGAGGGGAGCGGGACTCTCCAGTATTTT. Protein: CASSEGSGTLQYF.

This rearrangement joins TRBV5-8 to TRBJ2-4; D gene uncertain. Germline assignment: CDR1 SGHTS and CDR2 YDEGEE. The CDR3 covers 15 residues. V was shortened by 4 bases and J by 4 bases, with 15 bases between the two germline ends. CDR3 region: CASSPRLALKNIQYF. CDR3 sequence (DNA): TGTGCCAGCAGCCCCCGGTTAGCCCTTAAAAACATTCAGTACTTC.

This clone was detected only once. The chain recombines TRBV5-4 with TRBJ2-1; D remains ambiguous. The CDR3 sequence is 12 residues long. V was pared by 4 bases and J by 5 bases, with 7 bases between. Per the germline V gene, CDR1 is SGHNT and CDR2 is YYREEE (reference sequence). For the CDR3, the DNA is TGTGCCAGCAGCCTCTTGGACAATGAGCAGTTCTTC. Translation gives CASSLLDNEQFF.

The rearrangement uses TRBV23-1 and TRBJ2-2, with D possibly matching TRBD1 (6 bases). TRBV23-1 is identified as an open reading frame with a role that is uncertain. Trimming removed 8 bases from V and 3 bases from J, with 16 bases in between. The CDR3 sequence is 15 residues long. CDR3 residues: CASWSGTPDTGELFF. CDR3 in DNA: TGCGCCAGCTGGTCCGGGACACCCGACACCGGGGAGCTGTTTTTT.

V is TRBV28 and J is TRBJ2-2; D is perhaps TRBD2 (7 bases). The V gene's germline CDR1 is MDHEN and CDR2 SYDVKM. This CDR3 is 13 amino acids long. V was clipped by 6 bases and J by 7 bases, with 12 bases between them. Here the CDR3 reads CASSRGGGGELFF. The CDR3 DNA reads TGTGCCAGCAGCCGCGGGGGCGGCGGGGAGCTGTTTTTT.

As regards this clone: At one boundary the junction diverges from the germline segment, which might be a read error. The J gene is TRBJ2-7, the V gene TRBV5-1; TRBD1 matches 7 bases. CDR3 length: 15 amino acids. The germline gives CDR1 SGHRS, CDR2 YFSETQ. CDR3 nucleotides: TGCGCCAGCAGATCCGTAGACAGGGAATCCTCCGAGCAGTACTTC. This gives the protein CASRSVDRESSEQYF. Together with reference TRBV5-1 and TRBJ2-7, the CDR3 gives the full variable domain: KAGVTQTPRYLIKTRGQQVTLSCSPISGHRSVSWYQQTPGQGLQFLFEYFSETQRNKGNFPGRFSGRQFSNSRSEMNVSTLELGDSALYLCASRSVDRESSEQYFGPGTRLTVT.

The genes are TRBV7-2 and TRBJ1-3; the D gene is possibly TRBD1 (5 bases). This CDR3 spans 14 amino acids. Trimming stripped 5 bases from V and 4 bases from J, with 12 bases between. Germline V gene sequence: CDR1 SGHTA, CDR2 FQGNSA. The CDR3 region has the DNA TGTGCCAGCAGCGGTGAGACAGTCGGAAACACCATATATTTT. Its protein product is CASSGETVGNTIYF.

The chain links TRBV4-2 to TRBJ2-6, with TRBD2 as a possible D gene (7 bases). Per germline, CDR1 LGHNA and CDR2 YNFKEQ. The ends were cut back, 5 bases at V and 1 base at J, with 21 bases in the middle. The CDR3 is made up of 19 amino acids. The CDR3 loop is CASSSLGGGGGSGANVLTF. The CDR3 coding sequence is TGTGCCAGCAGCTCGTTGGGAGGGGGTGGAGGGTCTGGGGCCAACGTCCTGACTTTC.

The chain joins TRBV19 to TRBJ2-2, with D possibly TRBD2 on 6 matching bases. V gave up 8 bases and J gave up 4 bases, with 11 bases separating them. The germline V gene has CDR1 LNHDA and CDR2 SQIVND (reference sequence). The CDR3 consists of 13 residues. CDR3 nucleotides: TGTGCCAGTGGGGGGACTCTCACCGGGGAGCTGTTTTTT. Translation: CASGGTLTGELFF.

V usage is TRBV11-2 and J usage is TRBJ2-7; D is perhaps TRBD1 (7 bases). V lost 3 bases and J 3 bases, leaving 18 bases between the germline ends. The CDR3 runs 16 residues. Germline loops: CDR1 SGHAT, CDR2 FQNNGV. As DNA, the CDR3 is TGTGCCAGCAGCTTGGCGCGGGCGGGACAGTACTACGAGCAGTACTTC. It yields the protein CASSLARAGQYYEQYF.

The rearrangement links TRBV9 to TRBJ2-1; 15 positions agree with TRBD2. J gave up 0 bases and V 4 bases, and 11 bases lay outside the gene matches. There are 20 residues in the CDR3. Germline-derived CDR1 and CDR2 are SGDLS and YYNGEE. The chain's CDR3 is CASSPRPGLAGGSSYNEQFF. The CDR3 DNA follows: TGTGCCAGCAGCCCCCGACCGGGACTAGCGGGGGGAAGCTCCTACAATGAGCAGTTCTTC.

V usage is TRBV9 and J usage is TRBJ1-5; D call uncertain. V was trimmed by 5 bases and J by 5 bases, leaving 11 bases between them. The germline CDR1 and CDR2 sequences are SGDLS and YYNGEE. The CDR3 is made up of 13 amino acids. The CDR3, as DNA: TGTGCCAGCAGTAAACGGGAAGATCAGCCCCAGCATTTT. Residues: CASSKREDQPQHF.

The chain has TRBV5-1 and TRBJ2-1; 9 nucleotides align to TRBD1. The germline V gene encodes CDR1 SGHRS and CDR2 YFSETQ. The CDR3 sequence is 15 residues long. The V and J ends lost 2 bases and 7 bases, in that order; junction bases with no gene match: 7. CDR3 amino acids: CASSFTGQGNNEQFF. CDR3 DNA: TGCGCCAGCAGCTTCACGGGACAGGGTAATAATGAGCAGTTCTTC.

J is TRBJ2-3 and V is TRBV27, with TRBD1 matching over 8 bases. Per germline, CDR1 MNHEY and CDR2 SMNVEV (reference sequence). The V gene end was trimmed by 7 bases and the J gene end by 1 base; junction bases not matched to a gene: 10. The CDR3 is 16 residues long. CDR3 in DNA: TGTGCCAGCAAACGTTGGACAGGGACGGGCACAGATACGCAGTATTTT. It encodes CASKRWTGTGTDTQYF.

The table lists this clone with a count of one. The CDR3 DNA reads TGTGCCAGCAGCTTGGGGGACAGGGGATCCCTTGATGAAGCTTTCTTT. It translates to CASSLGDRGSLDEAFF. The chain couples TRBV5-5 to TRBJ1-1; 10 bases map to TRBD1. Trimming at V came to 0 bases and at J to 7 bases, leaving 9 bases not matched to a gene. The CDR3 contains 16 residues. Germline V gene lookup returns CDR1 SGHKS and CDR2 YYEKEE (reference sequence).

This clone was counted a few times. The chain has TRBV5-4 and TRBJ2-7; D is uncertain. Germline V gene sequence: CDR1 SGHNT, CDR2 YYREEE (reference sequence). The CDR3 is 11 residues long. Trimming removed 0 bases from V and 7 bases from J, with 5 bases in between. CDR3 region: CASSLEREQYF. The CDR3, as DNA: TGTGCCAGCAGCTTGGAACGGGAGCAGTACTTC.

This chain uses TRBV11-2 with TRBJ2-1, with D unresolved. V gave up 1 base and J gave up 2 bases, with 9 bases separating them. The CDR3 has 15 amino acids. Germline-derived CDR1 and CDR2 are SGHAT and FQNNGV. CDR3 loop: CASSLGQTTYNEQFF. The CDR3 DNA follows: TGTGCCAGCAGCTTAGGCCAGACAACCTACAATGAGCAGTTCTTC.